The 26 T cell receptor beta chains reported below all come from one sample, sequenced in a study of tumor-infiltrating lymphocytes in localized non-small cell lung cancer. Here immunoSEQ multiplex PCR was the method, and the copy in TCRdb shows in-frame clones only, minus some. The sample contains about 8,900 clones, 60% to 70% of which appear only once. The sample taken for sequencing was uninvolved lung tissue not adjacent to the tumor. The origin of the receptors is a human donor with non-small cell lung cancer.

The chain carries TRBV19 and TRBJ2-5; D might be TRBD1 or TRBD2, each matching 6 bases. The CDR3 is made up of 14 amino acids. Germline CDR1 reads LNHDA; CDR2 reads SQIVND (reference sequence). V was trimmed by 2 bases and J by 6 bases, leaving 13 bases between them. The CDR3 reads CASSISGEEKTQYF. In nucleotides, the CDR3 is TGTGCCAGTAGTATATCAGGGGAGGAGAAGACCCAGTACTTC. The whole variable domain, filled in from reference TRBV19 and TRBJ2-5, reads DGGITQSPKYLFRKEGQNVTLSCEQNLNHDAMYWYRQDPGQGLRLIYYSQIVNDFQKGDIAEGYSVSREKKESFPLTVTSAQKNPTAFYLCASSISGEEKTQYFGPGTRLLVL.

V is TRBV7-9 and J is TRBJ1-2; unclear D gene. This CDR3 contains 12 residues. Trimming removed 1 base from V and 7 bases from J, with 7 bases in between. Germline loops: CDR1 SEHNR, CDR2 FQNEAQ (reference sequence). The CDR3 region has the DNA TGTGCCAGCAGCTTAGAGGTCACTGGCTACACCTTC. Its translation is CASSLEVTGYTF.

This clone was detected a few times. The chain is built from TRBV4-3 and TRBJ2-7; D may be TRBD1 (5 bases). Germline V gives CDR1 LGHNA, CDR2 YSLEER. Trimming removed 0 bases at V and 5 bases at J, with 14 bases between. This CDR3 is 15 amino acids long. The CDR3 coding sequence is TGCGCCAGCAGCCAAGATGGGAACAGGCTAAACGAGCAGTACTTC. It yields the protein CASSQDGNRLNEQYF.

The chain is built from TRBV28 and TRBJ2-6; 9 positions agree with TRBD1. CDR1 is MDHEN and CDR2 is SYDVKM in the germline V gene. The CDR3 is 19 residues long. V shed 3 bases, J shed 2 bases, and the junction held 11 bases outside the gene matches. The CDR3 DNA is TGTGCCAGCAGTTTGGTCGGACAGGGGATGGGCGCTGGGGCCAACGTCCTGACTTTC. It encodes CASSLVGQGMGAGANVLTF.

This clone turned up a few times. This chain joins TRBV28 and TRBJ1-1; the D is unclear. There are 11 residues in the CDR3. CDR1 and CDR2 from the germline V gene are MDHEN and SYDVKM. V was shortened by 6 bases and J by 5 bases, with 7 bases between the two germline ends. The DNA for the CDR3 is TGTGCCAGCAGATTCGGTACTGAAGCTTTCTTT. Its protein is CASRFGTEAFF.

This clone was recorded once. The chain has TRBV28 and TRBJ1-2; D not certain. The CDR3 contains 13 residues. Per germline, CDR1 MDHEN and CDR2 SYDVKM. V was shortened by 5 bases and J by 8 bases, with 15 bases between the two germline ends. The CDR3 DNA reads TGTGCCAGCAGTGATAGTCAAACGGGGGGCTACACCTTC. It yields the protein CASSDSQTGGYTF.

Relative to its sample, this clone is medium-sized. The J gene is TRBJ1-1, the V gene TRBV7-6, with a tentative D call TRBD1 (5 bases). Germline V gene lookup returns CDR1 SGHVS and CDR2 FNYEAQ. This CDR3 contains 16 residues. The germline V and J ends were trimmed by 0 bases and 7 bases, with 18 bases remaining between them. The CDR3 sequence: CASSLAIGEGIGEAFF. CDR3 nucleotide sequence: TGTGCCAGCAGCTTAGCTATCGGAGAGGGGATAGGTGAAGCTTTCTTT.

This clone was counted a single time. The chain recombines TRBV15 with TRBJ2-5, with D unclear. Germline V gives CDR1 LNHNV, CDR2 YYDKDF (reference sequence). This CDR3 has 14 residues. Trimming removed 0 bases from V and 2 bases from J, with 7 bases in between. In nucleotides, the CDR3 is TGTGCCACCAGCAGAGATGTGACACAAGAGACCCAGTACTTC. It is translated as CATSRDVTQETQYF.

The sample holds one count of this clone. V usage is TRBV28 and J usage is TRBJ2-6; no reliable D call. CDR1 is MDHEN, CDR2 SYDVKM, per germline. V shed 2 bases and J shed 0 bases, with 5 bases lying between them. The CDR3 covers 15 residues. Here the CDR3 reads CASSLRTSGANVLTF. In DNA form, the CDR3 reads TGTGCCAGCAGTTTAAGGACCTCTGGGGCCAACGTCCTGACTTTC.

This chain connects TRBV7-8 to TRBJ2-5; tentative D call: TRBD2 (5 bases). The CDR3 contains 15 residues. Germline V lookup: CDR1 SGHVS, CDR2 FQNEAQ. The germline V and J ends were trimmed by 5 bases and 1 base, with 14 bases remaining between them. The CDR3: CASSHRGEVQETQYF. The DNA of the CDR3 is TGTGCCAGCAGCCACCGGGGTGAGGTCCAAGAGACCCAGTACTTC.

The sample holds one count of this clone. The V and J genes are TRBV9 and TRBJ2-7; 10 bases are shared with TRBD2. The germline V gene has CDR1 SGDLS and CDR2 YYNGEE. The CDR3 extends over 15 amino acids. V lost 4 bases and J lost 7; bases outside the gene matches: 11. The CDR3 region has the DNA TGTGCCAGCAGCTCCGGCCGAGCGGGAGGGGGGGAGCAGTACTTC. Its translation: CASSSGRAGGGEQYF.

The J gene is TRBJ1-2, the V gene TRBV29-1; D call uncertain. The V end lost 0 bases, the J end lost 5 bases, and 10 bases lay between the germline ends. The CDR3 extends over 13 amino acids. Per the germline V gene, CDR1 is SQVTM and CDR2 is ANQGSEA. The CDR3 is CSVEDERRYGYTF. DNA for the CDR3: TGCAGCGTTGAAGATGAGAGACGTTATGGCTACACCTTC.

This rearrangement joins TRBV7-3 to TRBJ2-1, with 11 bases fitting TRBD2. The junction had 5 bases not matched to a gene; V was cut back by 3 bases and J by 7 bases. There are 15 residues in the CDR3. Germline CDR1 is SGHTA and CDR2 is FQGTGA. CDR3 protein: CASSLTSGKGNEQFF. DNA for the CDR3: TGTGCCAGCAGCTTGACTAGCGGGAAGGGGAATGAGCAGTTCTTC.

The CDR3 here is CASSRTGFQPQHF. DNA of the CDR3: TGTGCCAGCAGTAGGACAGGGTTTCAGCCCCAGCATTTT. The chain recombines TRBV27 with TRBJ1-5, with TRBD1 matching 8 bases. Germline V gene lookup returns CDR1 MNHEY and CDR2 SMNVEV (reference sequence). The CDR3 sequence is 13 residues long. V was clipped by 5 bases and J by 6 bases; unmatched bases: 3.

The rearrangement joins TRBV9 to TRBJ2-3; D unclear. Trimming took 3 bases from V and 0 from J, leaving 8 bases between them. The germline V gene has CDR1 SGDLS and CDR2 YYNGEE. CDR3 length: 14 amino acids. The CDR3 sequence is CASSDRPSTDTQYF. The CDR3 coding sequence is TGTGCCAGCAGCGACAGACCCAGCACAGATACGCAGTATTTT.

The genes are TRBV7-9 and TRBJ2-5; unclear D gene. V was shortened by 7 bases and J by 1 base, with 10 bases between the two germline ends. CDR3 length: 13 residues. Germline-derived CDR1 and CDR2 are SEHNR and FQNEAQ (reference sequence). CDR3 sequence (DNA): TGTGCCAGCACCTTGAGCGTCCAAGAGACCCAGTACTTC. Translated, it gives CASTLSVQETQYF.

Sample share makes this clone medium-sized. V is TRBV7-2 and J is TRBJ2-2; 8 bases fit TRBD2. V was pared by 1 base and J by 6 bases, with 7 bases of the junction left unmatched. There are 16 residues in the CDR3. Germline assignment: CDR1 SGHTA and CDR2 FQGNSA. The CDR3 reads CASSLVRAGEAGELFF. In DNA, the CDR3 is TGTGCCAGCAGCTTAGTCCGAGCGGGAGAAGCCGGGGAGCTGTTTTTT.

The chain joins TRBV7-2 to TRBJ2-5, with 9 bases matching TRBD2. After removal of 5 bases from V and 3 bases from J, the junction contained 4 bases not matched to a gene. Germline CDR1 reads SGHTA; CDR2 reads FQGNSA. The CDR3 contains 14 residues. CDR3 sequence reads: CASSASGAKETQYF. CDR3 DNA: TGTGCCAGCAGCGCTAGCGGGGCCAAAGAGACCCAGTACTTC.

This rearrangement joins TRBV10-3 to TRBJ2-5; possible D gene TRBD1, 6 bases. The CDR3 totals 12 residues. Germline V gene data show CDR1 as ENHRY and CDR2 as SYGVKD. V was clipped by 6 bases and J by 4 bases, with 9 bases between them. The CDR3, as DNA: TGTGCCATCAGGCAGGGGATAGAGACCCAGTACTTC. Translated, it gives CAIRQGIETQYF.

The chain carries TRBV6-5 and TRBJ2-1; TRBD2 matches at 12 bases. The CDR3 covers 14 residues. V shed 10 bases, J shed 4 bases, and the junction held 5 bases outside the gene matches. Germline values: CDR1 MNHEY, CDR2 SVGAGI. The CDR3 reads CATGTSGPYNEQFF. In nucleotides, the CDR3 is TGTGCCACTGGGACTAGCGGGCCTTACAATGAGCAGTTCTTC.

The genes are TRBV21-1 and TRBJ2-7; the DNA was not compared with TRBD2, the D call given in the table. TRBV21-1 is a recognized pseudogene. The CDR3 is 13 amino acids. The CDR3 bases are TGTGCCAGCAGCAATCGCGGACTTTACGAGCAGTACTTC. It yields the protein CASSNRGLYEQYF.

The V gene is TRBV6-5, the J gene TRBJ1-2; the D gene is possibly TRBD1 (5 bases). The CDR3 runs 13 residues. CDR1 is MNHEY, CDR2 SVGAGI, per germline. Trimming pared 10 bases from V and 0 bases from J, leaving 12 bases between. CDR3 DNA sequence: TGTGCCACCCAACAGGACCCTAACTATGGCTACACCTTC. This translates into CATQQDPNYGYTF.

In this sample, this clone is medium-sized (0.01 to 0.1%). This rearrangement joins TRBV9 to TRBJ2-7; TRBD2 aligns across 7 bases. V shed 0 bases and J 3 bases; nucleotides not matched to a gene: 6. The CDR3 covers 15 residues. The germline V gene has CDR1 SGDLS and CDR2 YYNGEE. The CDR3 region is CASSVESGTIYEQYF. The CDR3 DNA reads as TGTGCCAGCAGCGTAGAAAGCGGGACTATCTACGAGCAGTACTTC.

This chain connects TRBV5-1 to TRBJ1-1; D is ambiguous. CDR1 and CDR2 (germline): SGHRS, YFSETQ. V gave up 1 base and J gave up 1 base, with 14 bases separating them. This CDR3 has 16 amino acids. The CDR3 DNA follows: TGCGCCAGCAGCTTGTTCTTGGGGAGCGGGAACACTGAAGCTTTCTTT. Translating it yields CASSLFLGSGNTEAFF.

V and J are TRBV30 and TRBJ2-5, with D possibly being TRBD2 (5 bases). Trimming took 0 bases from V and 5 from J, leaving 10 bases between them. This CDR3 contains 13 residues. Germline lookup yields CDR1 GTSNPN and CDR2 SVGIG (reference sequence). The CDR3 region has the DNA TGTGCCTGGAGTGTAACGGGGATCGAGACCCAGTACTTC. This sequence encodes CAWSVTGIETQYF.

The chain employs TRBV12-5 and TRBJ2-3; TRBD1 matches at 7 bases. V gave up 2 bases and J gave up 4 bases; unmatched junction bases: 6. The CDR3 is made up of 15 amino acids. Germline V CDR1 and CDR2: LGHNT, FRNRAP. CDR3 sequence: CASGLLQGMADTQYF. In DNA, the CDR3 is TGTGCTAGTGGTTTGCTACAGGGGATGGCAGATACGCAGTATTTT.